This T cell receptor (beta chain) originates from a study of blood T cell repertoires in COVID-19. Measured with immunoSEQ multiplex PCR; TCRdb has only the in-frame clones, and not every one. Of 70,000 or so clones in the sample, approximately 80% are singletons; the top ten hold roughly 6%. The CDR3 is 14 residues long. Germline V lookup: CDR1 SGHRS, CDR2 YFSETQ. V dropped 4 bases and J dropped 2 bases, with 13 bases sitting between them. The sample comprised peripheral blood. This chain connects TRBV5-1 to TRBJ2-7; D unresolved. This clonotype was sampled from a woman aged 55-69 years with acute or convalescent COVID-19. CDR3 in amino acids: CASSQSVGPYEQYF. Written as DNA, the CDR3 is TGCGCCAGCAGCCAGTCAGTTGGGCCCTACGAGCAGTACTTC.